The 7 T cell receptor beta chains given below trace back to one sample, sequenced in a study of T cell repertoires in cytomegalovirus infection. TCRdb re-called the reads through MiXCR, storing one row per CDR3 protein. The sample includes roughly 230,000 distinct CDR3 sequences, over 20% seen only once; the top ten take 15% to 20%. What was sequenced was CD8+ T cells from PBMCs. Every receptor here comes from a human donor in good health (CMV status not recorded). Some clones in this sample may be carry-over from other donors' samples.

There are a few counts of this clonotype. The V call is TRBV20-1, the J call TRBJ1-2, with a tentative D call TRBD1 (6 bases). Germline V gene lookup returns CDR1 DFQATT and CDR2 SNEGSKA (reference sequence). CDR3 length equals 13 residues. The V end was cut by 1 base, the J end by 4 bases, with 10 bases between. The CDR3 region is CSARADRVYGYTF. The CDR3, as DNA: TGCAGTGCTAGAGCGGACAGAGTCTATGGCTACACCTTC.

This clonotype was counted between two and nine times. The CDR3 spells CATYTGGGELFF. DNA of the CDR3: TGTGCCACCTATACAGGGGGCGGGGAGCTGTTTTTT. V usage is TRBV6-5 and J usage is TRBJ2-2; 8 bases map to TRBD1. CDR1 is MNHEY, CDR2 SVGAGI, per germline. This CDR3 is 12 amino acids long. V dropped 10 bases and J dropped 7; count of bases not matched to a gene: 5.

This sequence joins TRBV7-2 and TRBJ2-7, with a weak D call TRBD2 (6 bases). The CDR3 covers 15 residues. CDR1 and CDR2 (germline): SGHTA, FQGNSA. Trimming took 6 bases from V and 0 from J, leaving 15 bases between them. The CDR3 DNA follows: TGTGCCAGCAGTCCCTCGGCGGGGATCTCCTACGAGCAGTACTTC. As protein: CASSPSAGISYEQYF.

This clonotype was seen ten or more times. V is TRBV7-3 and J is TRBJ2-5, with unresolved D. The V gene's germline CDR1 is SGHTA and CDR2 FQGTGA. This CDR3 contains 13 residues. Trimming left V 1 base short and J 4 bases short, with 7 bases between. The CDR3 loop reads CASSLNVAETQYF. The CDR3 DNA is TGTGCCAGCAGCTTAAACGTAGCAGAGACCCAGTACTTC.

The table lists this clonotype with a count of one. The CDR3 sequence: CSARPFSTGTGEETFF. As DNA, the CDR3 is TGCAGTGCTAGACCCTTTTCAACCGGGACAGGGGAGGAAACTTTCTTT. The V gene is TRBV20-1, the J gene TRBJ1-1, with TRBD1 matching 10 bases. J was trimmed by 12 bases and V by 2 bases; bases with no gene match: 18. CDR1 is DFQATT and CDR2 is SNEGSKA in the germline V gene (reference sequence). The CDR3 is 16 amino acids.

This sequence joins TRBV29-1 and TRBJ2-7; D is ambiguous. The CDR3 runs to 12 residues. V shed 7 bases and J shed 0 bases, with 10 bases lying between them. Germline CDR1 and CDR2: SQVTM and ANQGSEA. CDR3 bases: TGCAGCGCCCGGGCAAGCTCCTACGAGCAGTACTTC. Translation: CSARASSYEQYF.

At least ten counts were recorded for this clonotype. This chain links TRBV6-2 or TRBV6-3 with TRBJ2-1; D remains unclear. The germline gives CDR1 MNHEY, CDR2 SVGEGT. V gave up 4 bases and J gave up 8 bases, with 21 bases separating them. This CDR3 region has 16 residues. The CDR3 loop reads CASSLPPPRPLDEQFF. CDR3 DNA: TGTGCCAGCAGTTTACCCCCCCCGCGACCCCTAGATGAGCAGTTCTTC.